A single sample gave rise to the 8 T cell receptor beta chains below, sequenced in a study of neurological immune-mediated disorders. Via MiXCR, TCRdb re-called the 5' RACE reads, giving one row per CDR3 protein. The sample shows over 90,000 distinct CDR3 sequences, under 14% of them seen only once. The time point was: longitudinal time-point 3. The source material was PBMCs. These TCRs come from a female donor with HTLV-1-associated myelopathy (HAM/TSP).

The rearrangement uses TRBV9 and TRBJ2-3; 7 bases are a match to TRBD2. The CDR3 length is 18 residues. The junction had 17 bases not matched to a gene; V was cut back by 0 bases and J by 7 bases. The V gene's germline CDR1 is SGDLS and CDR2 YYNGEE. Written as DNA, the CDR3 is TGTGCCAGCAGCGTAGAAGGAGGCGGGGGTAGGGGCGGGCATACGCAGTATTTT. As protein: CASSVEGGGGRGGHTQYF.

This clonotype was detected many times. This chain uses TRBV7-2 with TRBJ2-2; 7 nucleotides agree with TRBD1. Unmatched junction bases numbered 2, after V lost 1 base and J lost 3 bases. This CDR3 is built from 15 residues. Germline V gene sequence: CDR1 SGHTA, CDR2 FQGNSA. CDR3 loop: CASSLGQGDTGELFF. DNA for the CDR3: TGTGCCAGCAGCTTAGGCCAGGGGGACACCGGGGAGCTGTTTTTT.

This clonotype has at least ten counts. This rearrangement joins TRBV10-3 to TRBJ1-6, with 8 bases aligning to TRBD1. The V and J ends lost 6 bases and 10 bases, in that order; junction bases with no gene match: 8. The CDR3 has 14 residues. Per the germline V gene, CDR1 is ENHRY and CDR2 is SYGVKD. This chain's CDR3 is CAISLQGVGSPLHF. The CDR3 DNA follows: TGTGCCATCAGCCTACAGGGGGTAGGCTCACCCCTCCACTTT.

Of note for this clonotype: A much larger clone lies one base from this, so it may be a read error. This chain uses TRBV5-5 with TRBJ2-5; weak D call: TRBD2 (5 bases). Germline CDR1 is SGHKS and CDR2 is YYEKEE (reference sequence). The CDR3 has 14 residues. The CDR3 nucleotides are TGTGCCAGCAGCCGAGCGGCTATCCAAGATACCCAGTACTTC. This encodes CASSRAAIQDTQYF.

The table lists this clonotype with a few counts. CDR3 bases: TGCAGTGCCCTGGGACAGATCTATGGCTACACCTTC. It encodes CSALGQIYGYTF. The chain combines TRBV20-1 with TRBJ1-2; 7 positions match TRBD1. This CDR3 comprises 12 residues. V lost 6 bases to trimming and J lost 4 bases; unmatched junction nucleotides: 5. The germline gives CDR1 DFQATT, CDR2 SNEGSKA (reference sequence).

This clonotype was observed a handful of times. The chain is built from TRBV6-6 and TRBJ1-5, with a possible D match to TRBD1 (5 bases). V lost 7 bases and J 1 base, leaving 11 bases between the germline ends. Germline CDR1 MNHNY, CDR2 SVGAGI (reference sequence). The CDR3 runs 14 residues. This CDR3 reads CASMRGESNQPQHF. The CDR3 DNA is TGTGCCAGCATGAGGGGAGAGAGCAATCAGCCCCAGCATTTT.

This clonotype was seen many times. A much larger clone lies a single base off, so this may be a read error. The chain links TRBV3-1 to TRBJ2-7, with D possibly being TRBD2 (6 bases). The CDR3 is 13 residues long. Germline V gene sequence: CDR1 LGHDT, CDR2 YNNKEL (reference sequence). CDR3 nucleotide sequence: TGTACCAGCAGCCAAGATTCGCGGGGCGTGCAGTACTTC. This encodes CTSSQDSRGVQYF.

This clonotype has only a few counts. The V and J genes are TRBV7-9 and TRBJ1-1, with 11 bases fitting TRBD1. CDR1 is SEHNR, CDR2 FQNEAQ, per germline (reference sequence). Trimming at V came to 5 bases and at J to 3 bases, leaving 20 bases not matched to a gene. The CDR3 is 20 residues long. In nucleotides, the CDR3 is TGTGCCAGCAGCCGGAGATTCCTCGGGGGACAGGGGGTGGGCGACACTGAAGCTTTCTTT. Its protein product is CASSRRFLGGQGVGDTEAFF.